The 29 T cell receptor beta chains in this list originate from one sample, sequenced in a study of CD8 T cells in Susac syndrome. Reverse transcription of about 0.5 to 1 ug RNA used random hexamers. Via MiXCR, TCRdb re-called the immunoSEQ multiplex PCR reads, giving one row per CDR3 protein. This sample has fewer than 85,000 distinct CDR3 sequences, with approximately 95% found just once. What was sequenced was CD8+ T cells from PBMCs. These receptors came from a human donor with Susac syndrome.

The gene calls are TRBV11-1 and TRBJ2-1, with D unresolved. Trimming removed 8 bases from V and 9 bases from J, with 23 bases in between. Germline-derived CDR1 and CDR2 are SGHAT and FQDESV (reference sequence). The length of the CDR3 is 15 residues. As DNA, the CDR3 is TGTGCCAGCCGCTATAATGCCGAATACGCATCTGAGCAGTTCTTC. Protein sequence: CASRYNAEYASEQFF.

CDR3 sequence (DNA): TGTGCCAGCGGTCTCCCCGGGGTTACCCGGTCAGGGACTGAAGCTTTCTTT. As protein: CASGLPGVTRSGTEAFF. The chain combines TRBV12-3 or TRBV12-4 with TRBJ1-1, with D tentatively TRBD1 (5 bases). Trimming cost V 8 bases and J 5 bases, with 27 bases left between them. The CDR3 sequence is 17 residues long.

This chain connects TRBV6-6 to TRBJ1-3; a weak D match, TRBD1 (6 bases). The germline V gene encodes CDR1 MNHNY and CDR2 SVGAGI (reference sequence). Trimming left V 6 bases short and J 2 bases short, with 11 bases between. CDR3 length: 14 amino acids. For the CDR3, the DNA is TGTGCCAGCAGCGGGGACACAACTGGAAACACCATATATTTT. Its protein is CASSGDTTGNTIYF.

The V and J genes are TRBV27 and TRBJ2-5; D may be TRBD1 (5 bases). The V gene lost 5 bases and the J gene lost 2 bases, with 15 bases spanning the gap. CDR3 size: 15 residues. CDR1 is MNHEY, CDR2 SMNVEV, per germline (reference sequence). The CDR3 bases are TGTGCCAGCAGTCACCTACAGGAGATACAAGAGACCCAGTACTTC. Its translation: CASSHLQEIQETQYF.

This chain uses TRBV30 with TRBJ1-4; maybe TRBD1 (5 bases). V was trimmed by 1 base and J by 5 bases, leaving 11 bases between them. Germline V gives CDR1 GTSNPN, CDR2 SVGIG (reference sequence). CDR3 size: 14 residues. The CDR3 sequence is CAWSAGRENEKLFF. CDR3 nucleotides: TGTGCCTGGAGTGCGGGACGGGAGAATGAAAAACTGTTTTTT.

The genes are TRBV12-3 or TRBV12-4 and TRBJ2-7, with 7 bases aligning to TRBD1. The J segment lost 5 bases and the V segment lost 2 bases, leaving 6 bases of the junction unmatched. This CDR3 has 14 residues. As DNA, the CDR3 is TGTGCCAGCAGTTTAAGGCCTAGGGGGCACGAGCAGTACTTC. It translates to CASSLRPRGHEQYF.

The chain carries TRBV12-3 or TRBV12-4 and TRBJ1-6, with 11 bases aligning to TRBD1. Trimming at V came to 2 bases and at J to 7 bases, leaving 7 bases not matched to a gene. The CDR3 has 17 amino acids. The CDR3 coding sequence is TGTGCCAGCAGTTTAAGCTCCGGGACAGGGGGAAATTCACCCCTCCACTTT. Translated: CASSLSSGTGGNSPLHF.

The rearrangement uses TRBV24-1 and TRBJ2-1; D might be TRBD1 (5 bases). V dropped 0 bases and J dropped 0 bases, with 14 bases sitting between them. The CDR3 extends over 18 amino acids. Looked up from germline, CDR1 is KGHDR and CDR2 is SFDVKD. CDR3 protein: CATSDLLQGLSSYNEQFF. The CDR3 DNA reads TGTGCCACCAGTGATTTGCTCCAGGGTCTGAGCTCCTACAATGAGCAGTTCTTC.

The CDR3 is CSAEGGGGAKNIQYF. CDR3 nucleotides: TGCAGTGCTGAGGGAGGGGGGGGAGCCAAAAACATTCAGTACTTC. The chain uses TRBV20-1 and TRBJ2-4; D possibly corresponds to TRBD2 (7 bases). CDR1 is DFQATT, CDR2 SNEGSKA, per germline (reference sequence). The CDR3 runs to 15 residues. V lost 5 bases, J lost 0 bases, and 14 bases lay in between.

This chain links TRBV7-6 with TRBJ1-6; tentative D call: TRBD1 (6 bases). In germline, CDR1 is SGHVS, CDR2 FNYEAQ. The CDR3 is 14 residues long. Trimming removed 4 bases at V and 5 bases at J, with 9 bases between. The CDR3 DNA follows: TGTGCCAGCAGCTCGGACAGAAATAATTCACCCCTCCACTTT. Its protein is CASSSDRNNSPLHF.

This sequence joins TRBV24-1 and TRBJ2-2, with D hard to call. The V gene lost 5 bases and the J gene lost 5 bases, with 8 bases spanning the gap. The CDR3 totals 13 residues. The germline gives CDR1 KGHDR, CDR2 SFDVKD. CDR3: CATSGRGTGELFF. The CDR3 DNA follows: TGTGCCACCAGTGGACGAGGAACCGGGGAGCTGTTTTTT.

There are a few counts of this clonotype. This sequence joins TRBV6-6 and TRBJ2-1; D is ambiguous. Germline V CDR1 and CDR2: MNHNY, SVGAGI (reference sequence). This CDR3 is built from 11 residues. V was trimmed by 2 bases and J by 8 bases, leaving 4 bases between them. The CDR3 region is CASSYGDEQFF. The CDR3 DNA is TGTGCCAGCAGTTACGGCGATGAGCAGTTCTTC.

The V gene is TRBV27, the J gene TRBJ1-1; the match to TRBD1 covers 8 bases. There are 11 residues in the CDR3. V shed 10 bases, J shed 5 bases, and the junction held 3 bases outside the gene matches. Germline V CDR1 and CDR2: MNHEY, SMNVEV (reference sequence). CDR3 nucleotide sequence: TGTGCCACCCACAGGGGGACTGAAGCTTTCTTT. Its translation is CATHRGTEAFF.

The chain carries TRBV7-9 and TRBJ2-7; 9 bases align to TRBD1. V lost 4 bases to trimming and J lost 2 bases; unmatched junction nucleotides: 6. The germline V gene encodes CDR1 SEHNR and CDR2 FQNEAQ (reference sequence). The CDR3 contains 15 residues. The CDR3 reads CASSSRQGVTYEQYF. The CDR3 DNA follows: TGTGCCAGCAGCTCCCGACAGGGGGTGACCTACGAGCAGTACTTC.

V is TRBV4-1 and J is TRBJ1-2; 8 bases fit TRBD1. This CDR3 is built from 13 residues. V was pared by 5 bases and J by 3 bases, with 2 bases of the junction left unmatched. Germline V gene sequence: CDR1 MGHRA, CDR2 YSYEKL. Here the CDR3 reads CASSKTGDYGYTF. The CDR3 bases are TGCGCCAGCAGCAAGACAGGGGACTATGGCTACACCTTC.

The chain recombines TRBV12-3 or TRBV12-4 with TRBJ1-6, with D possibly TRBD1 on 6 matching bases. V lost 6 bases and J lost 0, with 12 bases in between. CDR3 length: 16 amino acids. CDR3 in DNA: TGTGCCAGCAGCCTAACAGGGAGCTCCTATAATTCACCCCTCCACTTT. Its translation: CASSLTGSSYNSPLHF.

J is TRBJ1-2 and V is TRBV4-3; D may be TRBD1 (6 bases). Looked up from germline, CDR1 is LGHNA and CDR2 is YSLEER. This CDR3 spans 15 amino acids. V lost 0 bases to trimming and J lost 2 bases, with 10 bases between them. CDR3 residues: CASSQDPQGNYGYTF. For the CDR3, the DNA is TGCGCCAGCAGCCAAGATCCCCAGGGGAACTATGGCTACACCTTC.

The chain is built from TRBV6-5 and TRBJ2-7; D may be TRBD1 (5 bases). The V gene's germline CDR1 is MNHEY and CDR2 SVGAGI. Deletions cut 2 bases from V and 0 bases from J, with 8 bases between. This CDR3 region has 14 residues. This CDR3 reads CASSYADSSYEQYF. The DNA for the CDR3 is TGTGCCAGCAGTTACGCCGACAGCTCCTACGAGCAGTACTTC.

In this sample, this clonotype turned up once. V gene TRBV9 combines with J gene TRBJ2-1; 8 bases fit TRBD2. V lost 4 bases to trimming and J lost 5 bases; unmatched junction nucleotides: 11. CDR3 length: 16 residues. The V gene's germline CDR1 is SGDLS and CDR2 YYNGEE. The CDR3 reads CASSLRGGRGDNEQFF. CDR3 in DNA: TGTGCCAGCAGCCTACGAGGCGGGCGGGGGGACAATGAGCAGTTCTTC.

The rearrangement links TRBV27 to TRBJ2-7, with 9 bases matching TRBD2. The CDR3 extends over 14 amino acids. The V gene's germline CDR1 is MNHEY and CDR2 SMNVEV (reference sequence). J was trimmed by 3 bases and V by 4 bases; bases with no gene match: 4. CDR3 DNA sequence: TGTGCCAGCAGTTATACGCGGGGGGGCTACGAGCAGTACTTC. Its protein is CASSYTRGGYEQYF.

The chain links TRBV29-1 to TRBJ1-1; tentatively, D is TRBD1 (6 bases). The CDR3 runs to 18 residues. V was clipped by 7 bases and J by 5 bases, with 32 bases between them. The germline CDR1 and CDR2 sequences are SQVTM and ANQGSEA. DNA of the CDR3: TGCAGCGCCGACTTGGGTTTACAGGGAACGACCAAGGGGACTGAAGCTTTCTTT. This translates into CSADLGLQGTTKGTEAFF.

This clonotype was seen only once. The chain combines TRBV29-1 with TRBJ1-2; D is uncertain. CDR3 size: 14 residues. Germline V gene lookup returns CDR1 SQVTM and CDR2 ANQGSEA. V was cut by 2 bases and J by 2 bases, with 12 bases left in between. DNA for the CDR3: TGCAGCGTTGAAACTTTTTTGGACAACTATGGCTACACCTTC. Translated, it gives CSVETFLDNYGYTF.

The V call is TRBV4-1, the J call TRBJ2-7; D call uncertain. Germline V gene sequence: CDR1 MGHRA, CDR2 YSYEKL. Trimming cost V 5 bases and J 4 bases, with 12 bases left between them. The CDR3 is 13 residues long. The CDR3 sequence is CASSDTLAYEQYF. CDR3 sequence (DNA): TGCGCCAGCAGCGATACCCTGGCATACGAGCAGTACTTC.

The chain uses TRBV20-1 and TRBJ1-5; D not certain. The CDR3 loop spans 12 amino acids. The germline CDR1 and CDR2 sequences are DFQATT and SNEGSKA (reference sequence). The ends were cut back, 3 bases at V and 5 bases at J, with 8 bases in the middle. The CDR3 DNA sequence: TGCAGTGCTAGGTATTACGATCAGCCCCAGCATTTT. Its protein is CSARYYDQPQHF.

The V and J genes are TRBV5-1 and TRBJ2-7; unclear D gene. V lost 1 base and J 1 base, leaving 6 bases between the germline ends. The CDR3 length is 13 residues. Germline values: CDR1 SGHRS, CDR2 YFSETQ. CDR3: CASSLSASYEQYF. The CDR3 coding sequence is TGCGCCAGCAGCTTGTCAGCGTCCTACGAGCAGTACTTC.

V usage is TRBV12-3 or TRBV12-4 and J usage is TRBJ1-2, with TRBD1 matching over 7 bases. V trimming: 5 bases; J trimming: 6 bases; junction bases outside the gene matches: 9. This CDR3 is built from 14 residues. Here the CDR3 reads CASSPPDRDNGYTF. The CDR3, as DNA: TGTGCCAGCAGTCCCCCCGACAGGGACAATGGCTACACCTTC.

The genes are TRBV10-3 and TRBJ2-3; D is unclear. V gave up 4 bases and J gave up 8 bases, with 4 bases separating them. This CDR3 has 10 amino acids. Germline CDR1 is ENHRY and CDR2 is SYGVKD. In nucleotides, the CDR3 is TGTGCCATCAGTGGGGGTACGCAGTATTTT. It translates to CAISGGTQYF.

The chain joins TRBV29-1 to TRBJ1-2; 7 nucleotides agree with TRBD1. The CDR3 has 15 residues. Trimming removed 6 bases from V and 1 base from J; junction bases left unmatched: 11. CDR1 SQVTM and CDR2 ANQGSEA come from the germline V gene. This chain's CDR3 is CSVTVPGGNNYGYTF. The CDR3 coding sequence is TGCAGCGTAACAGTGCCAGGGGGAAATAACTATGGCTACACCTTC.

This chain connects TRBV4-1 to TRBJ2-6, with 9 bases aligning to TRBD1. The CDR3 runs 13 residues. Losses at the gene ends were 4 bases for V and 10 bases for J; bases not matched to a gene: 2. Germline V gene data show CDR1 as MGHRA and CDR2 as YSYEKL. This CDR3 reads CASSLGQGNVLTF. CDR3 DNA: TGCGCCAGCAGCCTCGGACAGGGGAACGTCCTGACTTTC.